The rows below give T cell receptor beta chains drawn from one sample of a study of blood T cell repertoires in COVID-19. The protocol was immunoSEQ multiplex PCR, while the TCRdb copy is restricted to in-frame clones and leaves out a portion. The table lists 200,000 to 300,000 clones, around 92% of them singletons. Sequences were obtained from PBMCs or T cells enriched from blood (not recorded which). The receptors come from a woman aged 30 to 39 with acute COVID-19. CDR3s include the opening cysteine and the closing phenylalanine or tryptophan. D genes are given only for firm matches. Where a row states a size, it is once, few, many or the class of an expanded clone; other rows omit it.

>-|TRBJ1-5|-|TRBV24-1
CATSDITGDSNQPQHF
TGTGCCACCAGTGATATCACGGGAGATAGCAATCAGCCCCAGCATTTT
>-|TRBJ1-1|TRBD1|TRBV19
CASTPGQGMNTEAFF
TGTGCCAGTACCCCCGGACAGGGCATGAACACTGAAGCTTTCTTT
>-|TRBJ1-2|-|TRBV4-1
CASSPGGVLVNYGYTF
TGCGCCAGCAGCCCCGGCGGTGTGTTGGTGAACTATGGCTACACCTTC
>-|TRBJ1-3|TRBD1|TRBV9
CASSALQGASGNTIYF
TGTGCCAGCAGCGCACTACAGGGGGCGTCTGGAAACACCATATATTTT
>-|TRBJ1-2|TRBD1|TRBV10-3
CAINEGRGLDYTF
TGTGCCATCAACGAAGGCAGGGGGCTTGACTACACCTTC
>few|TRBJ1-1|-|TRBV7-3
CASSLIGMNTEAFF
TGTGCCAGCAGCTTAATTGGCATGAACACTGAAGCTTTCTTT
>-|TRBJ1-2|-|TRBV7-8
CASSLARRGGLANYGYTF
TGTGCCAGCAGCTTAGCGCGGAGGGGAGGGTTAGCGAACTATGGCTACACCTTC
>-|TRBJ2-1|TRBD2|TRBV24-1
CATSHGTTYNEQFF
TGTGCCACCAGCCACGGGACTACCTACAATGAGCAGTTCTTC
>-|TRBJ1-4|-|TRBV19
CASSILPRQATNEKLFF
TGTGCCAGTAGTATCCTCCCCCGACAGGCAACTAATGAAAAACTGTTTTTT
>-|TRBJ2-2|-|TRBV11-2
CASSPTAGNTGELFF
TGTGCCAGCAGCCCGACAGCCGGCAACACCGGGGAGCTGTTTTTT
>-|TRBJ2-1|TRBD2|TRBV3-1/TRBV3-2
CASSTRGSGRYNEQFF
TGTGCCAGCAGCACTCGGGGTAGCGGGCGTTACAATGAGCAGTTCTTC
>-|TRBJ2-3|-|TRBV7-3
CASSLGGLATDTQYF
TGTGCCAGCAGCTTAGGAGGGCTAGCTACAGATACGCAGTATTTT
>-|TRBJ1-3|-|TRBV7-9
CASSPRGTSGNTIYF
TGTGCCAGCAGCCCCAGGGGCACCTCTGGAAACACCATATATTTT
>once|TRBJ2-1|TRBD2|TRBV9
CASSTLAGVNEQFF
TGTGCCAGCAGCACCCTAGCGGGGGTCAATGAGCAGTTCTTC
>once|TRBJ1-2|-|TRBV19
CASKLKSIYGYTF
TGTGCCAGTAAGCTGAAAAGTATCTATGGCTACACCTTC
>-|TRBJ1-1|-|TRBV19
CASSIGQYAEAFF
TGTGCCAGTAGTATAGGACAGTACGCTGAAGCTTTCTTT
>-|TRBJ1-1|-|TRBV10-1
CASSESPGFNTEAFF
TGCGCCAGCAGTGAGTCGCCGGGGTTCAACACTGAAGCTTTCTTT
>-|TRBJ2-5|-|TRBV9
CASSVATGFQETQYF
TGTGCCAGCAGCGTAGCTACAGGATTCCAAGAGACCCAGTACTTC
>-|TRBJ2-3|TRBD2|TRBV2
CASTPFSGGSTDTQYF
TGTGCCAGCACCCCATTTAGCGGGGGGAGCACAGATACGCAGTATTTT
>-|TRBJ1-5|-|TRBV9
CASSVGDSQNQPQHF
TGTGCCAGCAGCGTGGGAGATTCCCAAAATCAGCCCCAGCATTTT
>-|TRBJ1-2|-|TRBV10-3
CAISELQATNYGYTF
TGTGCCATCAGTGAGCTCCAGGCTACTAACTATGGCTACACCTTC
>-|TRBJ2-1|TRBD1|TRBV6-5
CASSGDRGRTSEQFF
TGTGCCAGCAGCGGAGACAGGGGGCGGACGTCTGAGCAGTTCTTC
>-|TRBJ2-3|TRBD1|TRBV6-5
CASISGGLTDTQYF
TGTGCCAGCATCTCAGGGGGCCTCACAGATACGCAGTATTTT
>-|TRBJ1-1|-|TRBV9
CASSVDGQNTEAFF
TGTGCCAGCAGCGTAGACGGACAGAACACTGAAGCTTTCTTT
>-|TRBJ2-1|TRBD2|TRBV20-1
CSASWAGGYYNEQFF
TGCAGTGCTAGTTGGGCGGGGGGCTATTACAATGAGCAGTTCTTC
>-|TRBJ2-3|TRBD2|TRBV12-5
CASGLVIVGLAGASTDTQYF
TGTGCTAGTGGTTTGGTCATAGTGGGACTAGCGGGGGCTAGCACAGATACGCAGTATTTT
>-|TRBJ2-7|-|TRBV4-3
CASSLRLFTYEQYF
TGCGCCAGCAGCCTGAGGCTCTTCACCTACGAGCAGTACTTC
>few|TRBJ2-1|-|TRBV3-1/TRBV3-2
CASSQVNTGNEQFF
TGTGCCAGCAGCCAAGTGAACACAGGGAATGAGCAGTTCTTC
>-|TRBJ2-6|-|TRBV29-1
CSVTGISGANVLTF
TGCAGCGTGACGGGAATCTCTGGGGCCAACGTCCTGACTTTC
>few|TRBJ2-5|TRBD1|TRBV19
CASSTPRQGGETQYF
TGTGCCAGTAGTACCCCCCGACAGGGTGGGGAGACCCAGTACTTC
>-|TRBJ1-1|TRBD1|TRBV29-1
CSADRGEWTEAFF
TGCAGCGCAGACAGGGGAGAGTGGACTGAAGCTTTCTTT
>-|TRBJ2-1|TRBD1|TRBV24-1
CATSDSPGQGSNEQFF
TGTGCCACCAGTGATTCCCCGGGACAGGGATCCAATGAGCAGTTCTTC
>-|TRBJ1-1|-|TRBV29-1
CSVEVTRNTEAFF
TGCAGCGTTGAAGTGACAAGGAACACTGAAGCTTTCTTT
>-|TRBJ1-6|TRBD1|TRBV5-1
CASSLDRTGAESPLHF
TGCGCCAGCAGCTTAGACAGGACAGGAGCAGAATCACCCCTCCACTTT
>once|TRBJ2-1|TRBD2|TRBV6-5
CASSVKPGLAGRQFF
TGTGCCAGCAGCGTAAAACCGGGACTAGCGGGGCGGCAGTTCTTC
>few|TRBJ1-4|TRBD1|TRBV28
CASRRDRVREKLFF
TGTGCCAGCAGGCGGGACAGGGTACGAGAAAAACTGTTTTTT
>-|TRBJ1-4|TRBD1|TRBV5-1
CASSLGTGGEKLFF
TGCGCCAGCAGCTTGGGCACAGGGGGTGAAAAACTGTTTTTT
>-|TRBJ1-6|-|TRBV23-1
CANPQQGRGSPLHF
TGCGCCAACCCACAACAGGGAAGGGGCTCACCCCTCCACTTT
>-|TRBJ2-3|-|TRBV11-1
CASSPNILGVDTQYF
TGTGCCAGCAGCCCTAATATCCTTGGAGTTGATACGCAGTATTTT
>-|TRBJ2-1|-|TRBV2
CASNRASYNEQFF
TGTGCCAGCAACAGGGCGTCCTACAATGAGCAGTTCTTC
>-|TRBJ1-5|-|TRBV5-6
CASSLFAGSNQPQHF
TGTGCCAGCAGCTTGTTCGCAGGTAGCAATCAGCCCCAGCATTTT
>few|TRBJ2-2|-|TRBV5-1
CASSFPGENTGELFF
TGCGCCAGCAGCTTCCCAGGGGAGAACACCGGGGAGCTGTTTTTT
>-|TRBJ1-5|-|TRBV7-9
CASSLAGQGNQPQHF
TGTGCCAGCAGCTTAGCGGGACAAGGGAATCAGCCCCAGCATTTT
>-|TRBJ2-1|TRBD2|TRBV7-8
CASSPLSGGYYNEQFF
TGTGCCAGCAGCCCCCTGAGCGGGGGGTACTACAATGAGCAGTTCTTC
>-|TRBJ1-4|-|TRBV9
CASAAGGGSTNEKLFF
TGTGCCAGCGCCGCGGGCGGGGGCTCGACTAATGAAAAACTGTTTTTT
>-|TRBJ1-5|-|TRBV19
CASSSTGWSNQPQHF
TGTGCCAGTAGTTCTACAGGGTGGAGCAATCAGCCCCAGCATTTT
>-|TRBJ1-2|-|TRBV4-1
CASSQDRDWNYGYTF
TGCGCCAGCAGCCAAGATCGGGATTGGAACTATGGCTACACCTTC
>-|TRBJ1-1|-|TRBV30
CAWSEQALTEAFF
TGTGCCTGGAGTGAACAGGCCCTGACTGAAGCTTTCTTT
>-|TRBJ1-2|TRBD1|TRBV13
CASSKNRGSNYGYTF
TGTGCCAGCAGCAAGAACAGGGGCAGTAACTATGGCTACACCTTC
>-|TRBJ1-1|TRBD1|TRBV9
CASSDPGGAYGAFF
TGTGCCAGCAGCGATCCAGGGGGAGCGTACGGAGCTTTCTTT
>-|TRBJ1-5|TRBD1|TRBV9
CASSPGTGINQPQHF
TGTGCCAGCAGCCCCGGGACAGGCATCAATCAGCCCCAGCATTTT